The 13 T cell receptor beta chains listed next were all sequenced from one sample in a study of beta chain features in type 1 diabetes. As every portion of the isolated RNA was reverse transcribed, the sequencing read expressed TCRB transcripts. The protocol was immunoSEQ multiplex PCR, while the TCRdb copy is restricted to in-frame clones and leaves out a portion. The sample gives about 240,000 clones, about 30% of which show up once; more than 3% is in the top ten. The sample taken for sequencing was central memory CD4+ T cells from blood. All receptors derive from a man younger than 45 in good health.

This clone has only one observation. The chain uses TRBV5-4 and TRBJ2-5; D might be TRBD2 (6 bases). This CDR3 has 14 residues. V was cut by 4 bases and J by 1 base, with 11 bases left in between. Per the germline V gene, CDR1 is SGHNT and CDR2 is YYREEE (reference sequence). CDR3 coding DNA: TGTGCCAGCAGCCCCGGGACTCCCCAAGAGACCCAGTACTTC. It encodes CASSPGTPQETQYF.

In DNA form, the CDR3 reads TGCGCCAGCAGCCAGGGGACTAGCGGGGGCAATGAGCAGTTCTTC. It codes for CASSQGTSGGNEQFF. This chain uses TRBV4-3 with TRBJ2-1; 14 bases fit TRBD2. CDR1 is LGHNA and CDR2 is YSLEER in the germline V gene. This CDR3 has 15 amino acids. V was clipped by 3 bases and J by 6 bases; unmatched bases: 1.

This chain joins TRBV4-2 and TRBJ2-3, with 7 bases matching TRBD2. CDR3 length: 12 residues. Germline V gives CDR1 LGHNA, CDR2 YNFKEQ. V shed 4 bases and J 10 bases; nucleotides not matched to a gene: 5. The CDR3 sequence is CASSPGGIAQYF. The DNA of the CDR3 is TGTGCCAGCAGCCCCGGGGGGATAGCGCAGTATTTT.

V is TRBV7-2 and J is TRBJ1-3; 9 nucleotides align to TRBD1. Germline V CDR1 and CDR2: SGHTA, FQGNSA. V trimming: 5 bases; J trimming: 0 bases; junction bases outside the gene matches: 5. This CDR3 spans 16 amino acids. The CDR3 DNA reads as TGTGCCAGCAGCCCCCGGACAGGGGCCTCTGGAAACACCATATATTTT. Protein: CASSPRTGASGNTIYF. The variable domain in full, completed from reference TRBV7-2 and TRBJ1-3, reads GAGVSQSPSNKVTEKGKDVELRCDPISGHTALYWYRQSLGQGLEFLIYFQGNSAPDKSGLPSDRFSAERTGGSVSTLTIQRTQQEDSAVYLCASSPRTGASGNTIYFGEGSWLTVV.

A few counts support this clone. V is TRBV5-4 and J is TRBJ2-1, with TRBD2 identical over 15 bases. Unmatched junction bases numbered 6, after V lost 4 bases and J lost 4 bases. Germline V gives CDR1 SGHNT, CDR2 YYREEE (reference sequence). This CDR3 is built from 17 residues. This chain's CDR3 is CASSVGTSGGTYNEQFF. DNA of the CDR3: TGTGCCAGCAGCGTAGGGACTAGCGGGGGGACTTACAATGAGCAGTTCTTC.

There are many counts of this clone. This chain's CDR3 is CAWREGMNTEAFF. In nucleotides, the CDR3 is TGTGCCTGGAGAGAGGGAATGAACACTGAAGCTTTCTTT. This rearrangement joins TRBV30 to TRBJ1-1; D is unclear. The CDR3 length is 13 residues. Per germline, CDR1 GTSNPN and CDR2 SVGIG (reference sequence). V gave up 3 bases and J gave up 0 bases, with 8 bases separating them.

This clone showed up just a few times. The chain employs TRBV11-2 and TRBJ2-5, with D possibly matching TRBD1 (7 bases). The CDR3 has 15 residues. Trimming stripped 2 bases from V and 5 bases from J, with 15 bases between. The germline CDR1 and CDR2 sequences are SGHAT and FQNNGV. The CDR3: CASSLTGEARETQYF. In DNA form, the CDR3 reads TGTGCCAGCAGCTTAACAGGGGAGGCCCGGGAGACCCAGTACTTC.

This clone was detected only a few times. The genes are TRBV19 and TRBJ2-1; 10 bases are a match to TRBD2. Germline V CDR1 and CDR2: LNHDA, SQIVND (reference sequence). The CDR3 spans 14 residues. V lost 7 bases and J lost 10; bases outside the gene matches: 10. DNA of the CDR3: TGTGCCAGTACTCGGGGGGCTAGCGGGAGAGAGCAGTTCTTC. It encodes CASTRGASGREQFF.

This clone was recorded a few times. The chain employs TRBV28 and TRBJ2-3; the match to TRBD2 covers 8 bases. CDR1 MDHEN and CDR2 SYDVKM come from the germline V gene. V trimming: 5 bases; J trimming: 3 bases; junction bases outside the gene matches: 10. CDR3 length equals 16 residues. CDR3 in DNA: TGTGCCAGCAGTCCCGGGGGGAGCGGGAGAACAGATACGCAGTATTTT. It translates to CASSPGGSGRTDTQYF.

The chain recombines TRBV28 with TRBJ2-5, with a weak D call TRBD1 (6 bases). This CDR3 has 13 residues. CDR1 MDHEN and CDR2 SYDVKM come from the germline V gene. The V and J ends lost 6 bases and 2 bases respectively, with 10 bases between them. CDR3 amino acids: CASSSDRQETQYF. The CDR3 DNA is TGTGCCAGCAGCTCAGACAGGCAAGAGACCCAGTACTTC.

This clone came up a few times. This chain joins TRBV30 and TRBJ2-3; the D gene could be TRBD1 or TRBD2 (5 bases each). Per germline, CDR1 GTSNPN and CDR2 SVGIG (reference sequence). The CDR3 runs 14 residues. V was trimmed by 2 bases and J by 6 bases, leaving 15 bases between them. CDR3 amino acids: CAWSRGSIYDTQYF. The CDR3 bases are TGTGCCTGGAGTCGGGGCAGTATCTATGATACGCAGTATTTT.

This chain joins TRBV11-2 and TRBJ2-7; TRBD1 agrees at 7 bases. V lost 1 base to trimming and J lost 4 bases; unmatched junction nucleotides: 10. Germline V gene lookup returns CDR1 SGHAT and CDR2 FQNNGV. This CDR3 comprises 16 residues. CDR3 DNA: TGTGCCAGCAGCTTAGCGGCAGGGGGTCTGCTTTACGAGCAGTACTTC. Translation gives CASSLAAGGLLYEQYF. Full variable domain (outside the CDR3, taken from reference TRBV11-2 and TRBJ2-7): EAGVAQSPRYKIIEKRQSVAFWCNPISGHATLYWYQQILGQGPKLLIQFQNNGVVDDSQLPKDRFSAERLKGVDSTLKIQPAKLEDSAVYLCASSLAAGGLLYEQYFGPGTRLTVT.

CDR3 residues: CASGRQHEAFF. The CDR3 bases are TGTGCCAGCGGGCGGCAGCATGAAGCTTTCTTT. This chain links TRBV6-5 with TRBJ1-1; D remains unclear. Germline V gene lookup returns CDR1 MNHEY and CDR2 SVGAGI. The CDR3 has 11 amino acids. Trimming shortened V by 8 bases and J by 7 bases, and 11 bases separated the two germline ends.